Each of the 27 T cell receptor beta chains below was sequenced from the same sample in a study of CD8 T cells in ankylosing spondylitis. TCRdb called the 5' RACE reads again in MiXCR, with one record for every CDR3 protein. The sample contains tens of thousands of distinct CDR3 sequences, about 7.8% of which appear only once. The specimen sequenced was blood, either unsorted or a sorted T cell fraction (not recorded which). The receptor source for this set is a female donor with ankylosing spondylitis or in good health (not recorded which).

This clonotype was counted many times. V usage is TRBV5-1 and J usage is TRBJ1-2; tentatively, D is TRBD1 (6 bases). Trimming stripped 4 bases from V and 4 bases from J, with 11 bases between. This CDR3 spans 13 amino acids. The germline V gene encodes CDR1 SGHRS and CDR2 YFSETQ. CDR3 loop: CASSGGGGYGYTF. CDR3 bases: TGCGCCAGCAGCGGGGGCGGGGGCTATGGCTACACCTTC.

The J gene is TRBJ2-7, the V gene TRBV12-3 or TRBV12-4; TRBD2 aligns across 8 bases. V dropped 5 bases and J dropped 6; count of bases not matched to a gene: 3. The CDR3 is 12 amino acids. CDR3: CASSLTSGEQYV. CDR3 sequence (DNA): TGTGCCAGCAGTCTTACTAGCGGCGAGCAGTACGTC.

This clonotype showed up many times. The V call is TRBV6-5, the J call TRBJ1-2; a possible D gene is TRBD1 (5 bases). Trimming shortened V by 3 bases and J by 7 bases, and 18 bases separated the two germline ends. CDR1 and CDR2 from the germline V gene are MNHEY and SVGAGI. This CDR3 has 15 residues. CDR3 bases: TGTGCCAGCAGTTATCCCGGGAGTCAGGGTGGTGGCTACACCTTC. This sequence encodes CASSYPGSQGGGYTF.

This clonotype was detected many times. The chain employs TRBV5-1 and TRBJ2-2; possibly TRBD1 or TRBD2 for D (5 bases each). Germline V gene sequence: CDR1 SGHRS, CDR2 YFSETQ. The CDR3 consists of 13 residues. Trimming shortened V by 2 bases and J by 6 bases, and 8 bases separated the two germline ends. The CDR3, as DNA: TGCGCCAGCAGCTTATTGGGGGCCGGGGAGCTGTTTTTT. This sequence encodes CASSLLGAGELFF.

This clonotype was detected ten times or more. The CDR3 coding sequence is TGCGCCAGCAGCTTGGCCGGGGGACAACAGAACACTGAAGCTTTCTTT. Amino acid sequence: CASSLAGGQQNTEAFF. The rearrangement links TRBV5-1 to TRBJ1-1; the D gene is possibly TRBD1 (6 bases). The CDR3 has 16 residues. CDR1 and CDR2 from the germline V gene are SGHRS and YFSETQ. V was clipped by 0 bases and J by 1 base, with 13 bases between them. The whole variable domain, filled in from reference TRBV5-1 and TRBJ1-1, reads KAGVTQTPRYLIKTRGQQVTLSCSPISGHRSVSWYQQTPGQGLQFLFEYFSETQRNKGNFPGRFSGRQFSNSRSEMNVSTLELGDSALYLCASSLAGGQQNTEAFFGQGTRLTVV.

V gene TRBV5-1 combines with J gene TRBJ2-1; D is possibly TRBD1 (5 bases). The CDR3 length is 17 residues. V shed 0 bases and J shed 0 bases, with 13 bases lying between them. CDR1 is SGHRS, CDR2 YFSETQ, per germline. CDR3 sequence (DNA): TGCGCCAGCAGCTTGGGGGGCCTACTTAGCTCCTACAATGAGCAGTTCTTC. Encoded protein: CASSLGGLLSSYNEQFF.

This clonotype was observed at least ten times. The rearrangement joins TRBV12-3 or TRBV12-4 to TRBJ2-3; D ambiguous. This CDR3 spans 15 amino acids. The V end was cut by 1 base, the J end by 1 base, with 9 bases between. The CDR3 region has the DNA TGTGCCAGCAGTTTAGGGGCACTTCGCACAGATACGCAGTATTTT. This encodes CASSLGALRTDTQYF.

The genes are TRBV29-1 and TRBJ2-3; TRBD2 might be the D (7 bases). Trimming shortened V by 5 bases and J by 2 bases, and 11 bases separated the two germline ends. This CDR3 has 13 residues. CDR1 is SQVTM and CDR2 is ANQGSEA in the germline V gene. The CDR3 region has the DNA TGCAGCGTTAGGGGGAGGGCCACAGATACGCAGTATTTT. Translated: CSVRGRATDTQYF.

This clonotype has ten or more counts. The chain joins TRBV18 to TRBJ2-7, with TRBD1 identical over 7 bases. Losses at the gene ends were 3 bases for V and 1 base for J; bases not matched to a gene: 3. Germline CDR1 KGHSH, CDR2 LQKENI. The CDR3 sequence is 14 residues long. The CDR3 is CASSPQDRSYEQYF. CDR3 DNA sequence: TGTGCCAGCTCACCTCAGGACAGGTCCTACGAGCAGTACTTC.

This clonotype occurred many times. The chain employs TRBV28 and TRBJ2-1; 9 bases are a match to TRBD2. The CDR3 extends over 18 amino acids. Germline loops: CDR1 MDHEN, CDR2 SYDVKM. The V gene end was trimmed by 5 bases and the J gene end by 0 bases; junction bases not matched to a gene: 11. The CDR3 DNA follows: TGTGCCAGCAGTACTACCAATCTAGCGGGGCTCTCCTACAATGAGCAGTTCTTC. Translating it yields CASSTTNLAGLSYNEQFF. Variable domain in full (rest from reference TRBV28 and TRBJ2-1): DVKVTQSSRYLVKRTGEKVFLECVQDMDHENMFWYRQDPGLGLRLIYFSYDVKMKEKGDIPEGYSVSREKKERFSLILESASTNQTSMYLCASSTTNLAGLSYNEQFFGPGTRLTVL.

This clonotype appeared a few times. This chain joins TRBV7-2 and TRBJ1-5; D gene unclear. CDR3 size: 13 residues. Trimming took 5 bases from V and 1 from J, leaving 6 bases between them. Germline CDR1 and CDR2: SGHTA and FQGNSA. CDR3 sequence: CASSQMSNQPQHF. In DNA form, the CDR3 reads TGTGCCAGCAGCCAAATGAGCAATCAGCCCCAGCATTTT.

The chain recombines TRBV2 with TRBJ2-2, with 7 bases fitting TRBD1. V shed 8 bases, J shed 1 base, and the junction held 4 bases outside the gene matches. The CDR3 extends over 14 amino acids. CDR1 and CDR2 (germline): SNHLY, FYNNEI. The CDR3 spells CASQWTGNTGELFF. The DNA of the CDR3 is TGTGCCAGCCAATGGACAGGGAACACCGGGGAGCTGTTTTTT.

This clonotype was counted at least ten times. The CDR3: CASARRAPSSTDTQYF. The CDR3 DNA reads TGTGCCAGCGCCCGGAGGGCCCCTTCTAGCACAGATACGCAGTATTTT. The J gene is TRBJ2-3, the V gene TRBV6-5; the D gene is possibly TRBD2 (6 bases). The germline V gene encodes CDR1 MNHEY and CDR2 SVGAGI. The V gene lost 8 bases and the J gene lost 0 bases, with 18 bases spanning the gap. The CDR3 length is 16 residues.

At least ten counts were recorded for this clonotype. The rearrangement uses TRBV5-1 and TRBJ2-1; TRBD1 matches at 7 bases. This CDR3 is 14 amino acids long. V lost 4 bases, J lost 3 bases, and 4 bases stayed unmatched. In germline, CDR1 is SGHRS, CDR2 YFSETQ. CDR3 nucleotide sequence: TGCGCCAGCAGCCCGGGACAGATCTACAATGAGCAGTTCTTC. Protein sequence: CASSPGQIYNEQFF.

This clonotype was found many times. The chain recombines TRBV3-1 with TRBJ2-2, with 10 nucleotides matching TRBD1. Germline-derived CDR1 and CDR2 are LGHDT and YNNKEL (reference sequence). J lost 6 bases, V lost 11 bases, and 6 bases had no gene match. The CDR3 length is 13 residues. The CDR3 DNA is TGTGCCGCCAGACAGGGGGCGGCCGGGGAGCTGTTTTTT. Translation: CAARQGAAGELFF.

There are a few counts of this clonotype. This chain links TRBV5-1 with TRBJ2-1; D is undetermined. The V gene lost 0 bases and the J gene lost 5 bases, with 9 bases spanning the gap. The CDR3 runs to 14 residues. CDR1 SGHRS and CDR2 YFSETQ come from the germline V gene. CDR3 sequence: CASSLDGANNEQFF. CDR3 coding DNA: TGCGCCAGCAGCTTGGATGGAGCCAACAATGAGCAGTTCTTC.

The rearrangement uses TRBV7-9 and TRBJ2-3; the D is unclear. This CDR3 contains 12 residues. The V and J ends lost 2 bases and 4 bases respectively, with 4 bases between them. Looked up from germline, CDR1 is SEHNR and CDR2 is FQNEAQ (reference sequence). For the CDR3, the DNA is TGTGCCAGCAGCTTACTAGCAGATACGCAGTATTTT. Protein sequence: CASSLLADTQYF.

This clonotype appeared many times. The V gene is TRBV15, the J gene TRBJ2-3; tentative D call: TRBD1 (6 bases). Germline values: CDR1 LNHNV, CDR2 YYDKDF (reference sequence). CDR3 length equals 15 residues. Trimming stripped 4 bases from V and 6 bases from J, with 17 bases between. CDR3 protein: CATSIGDTPRDTQYF. The CDR3 DNA reads TGTGCCACCAGCATAGGGGACACGCCTCGGGATACGCAGTATTTT.

In this sample, this clonotype turned up many times. J is TRBJ2-2 and V is TRBV6-5, with no clear D. From germline, CDR1 is MNHEY and CDR2 SVGAGI. The CDR3 has 13 residues. Trimming took off 0 bases at V and 3 bases at J, with 2 bases between the two ends. CDR3 coding DNA: TGTGCCAGCAGTTACTCCCACACCGGGGAGCTGTTTTTT. Its translation: CASSYSHTGELFF.

This clonotype has ten or more counts. This rearrangement joins TRBV5-1 to TRBJ1-1; D is ambiguous. V lost 5 bases and J 4 bases, leaving 12 bases between the germline ends. CDR3 length: 13 residues. Germline V gives CDR1 SGHRS, CDR2 YFSETQ. Here the CDR3 reads CASRPTTSTEAFF. The DNA of the CDR3 is TGCGCCAGCAGGCCCACAACCTCCACTGAAGCTTTCTTT.

This clonotype was seen many times. The J gene is TRBJ1-1, the V gene TRBV15; possibly TRBD1 for D (6 bases). Trimming shortened V by 5 bases and J by 3 bases, and 10 bases separated the two germline ends. The germline V gene encodes CDR1 LNHNV and CDR2 YYDKDF (reference sequence). The CDR3 has 13 amino acids. CDR3 in DNA: TGTGCCACCAGCTGGAAGGGGGACACTGAAGCTTTCTTT. This sequence encodes CATSWKGDTEAFF.

This clonotype was observed many times. This chain links TRBV20-1 with TRBJ1-1, with a tentative D call TRBD1 (5 bases). V was pared by 5 bases and J by 2 bases, with 12 bases between. Germline assignment: CDR1 DFQATT and CDR2 SNEGSKA (reference sequence). This CDR3 has 13 amino acids. Here the CDR3 reads CSAPHGGNTEAFF. For the CDR3, the DNA is TGCAGTGCTCCACACGGGGGAAACACTGAAGCTTTCTTT.

At least ten counts were recorded for this clonotype. The chain links TRBV20-1 to TRBJ1-6; no definite D call. CDR1 is DFQATT and CDR2 is SNEGSKA in the germline V gene (reference sequence). The CDR3 covers 14 residues. The V and J ends lost 6 bases and 13 bases respectively, with 22 bases between them. The CDR3 DNA reads TGCAGTGCCGACCGGGCGGCCGGCGTTTCGCCCCTCCACTTT. This sequence encodes CSADRAAGVSPLHF.

This clonotype was observed at least ten times. J is TRBJ1-4 and V is TRBV6-5; D is ambiguous. This CDR3 spans 15 amino acids. The V gene lost 2 bases and the J gene lost 0 bases, with 7 bases spanning the gap. Per the germline V gene, CDR1 is MNHEY and CDR2 is SVGAGI. CDR3 sequence reads: CASSYRPSTNEKLFF. For the CDR3, the DNA is TGTGCCAGCAGTTACAGGCCCTCAACTAATGAAAAACTGTTTTTT.

This clonotype has a handful of counts. The V gene is TRBV30, the J gene TRBJ2-7; D is undetermined. Per the germline V gene, CDR1 is GTSNPN and CDR2 is SVGIG (reference sequence). V lost 5 bases, J lost 6 bases, and 17 bases lay in between. CDR3 length equals 13 residues. The CDR3 bases are TGTGCCTGGGTTCGAGGCAATTACGGCGAGCAGTACTTC. It codes for CAWVRGNYGEQYF. Based on the CDR3 plus reference TRBV30 and TRBJ2-7, the full variable domain is SQTIHQWPATLVQPVGSPLSLECTVEGTSNPNLYWYRQAAGRGLQLLFYSVGIGQISSEVPQNLSASRPQDRQFILSSKKLLLSDSGFYLCAWVRGNYGEQYFGPGTRLTVT.

There are many counts of this clonotype. The rearrangement uses TRBV12-3 or TRBV12-4 and TRBJ1-5, with a weak D call TRBD1 (6 bases). This CDR3 region has 14 residues. V was cut by 6 bases and J by 5 bases, with 14 bases left in between. In nucleotides, the CDR3 is TGTGCCAGCAGCCGTACAGGGATATATCAGCCCCAGCATTTT. It is translated as CASSRTGIYQPQHF.

There are many counts of this clonotype. This chain links TRBV7-3 with TRBJ2-7, with D possibly TRBD1 on 6 matching bases. CDR1 is SGHTA and CDR2 is FQGTGA in the germline V gene. Trimming left V 2 bases short and J 1 base short, with 12 bases between. The CDR3 loop spans 15 amino acids. CDR3: CASSLGQLPSYEQYF. CDR3 bases: TGTGCCAGCAGCTTAGGACAGCTCCCTTCCTACGAGCAGTACTTC.